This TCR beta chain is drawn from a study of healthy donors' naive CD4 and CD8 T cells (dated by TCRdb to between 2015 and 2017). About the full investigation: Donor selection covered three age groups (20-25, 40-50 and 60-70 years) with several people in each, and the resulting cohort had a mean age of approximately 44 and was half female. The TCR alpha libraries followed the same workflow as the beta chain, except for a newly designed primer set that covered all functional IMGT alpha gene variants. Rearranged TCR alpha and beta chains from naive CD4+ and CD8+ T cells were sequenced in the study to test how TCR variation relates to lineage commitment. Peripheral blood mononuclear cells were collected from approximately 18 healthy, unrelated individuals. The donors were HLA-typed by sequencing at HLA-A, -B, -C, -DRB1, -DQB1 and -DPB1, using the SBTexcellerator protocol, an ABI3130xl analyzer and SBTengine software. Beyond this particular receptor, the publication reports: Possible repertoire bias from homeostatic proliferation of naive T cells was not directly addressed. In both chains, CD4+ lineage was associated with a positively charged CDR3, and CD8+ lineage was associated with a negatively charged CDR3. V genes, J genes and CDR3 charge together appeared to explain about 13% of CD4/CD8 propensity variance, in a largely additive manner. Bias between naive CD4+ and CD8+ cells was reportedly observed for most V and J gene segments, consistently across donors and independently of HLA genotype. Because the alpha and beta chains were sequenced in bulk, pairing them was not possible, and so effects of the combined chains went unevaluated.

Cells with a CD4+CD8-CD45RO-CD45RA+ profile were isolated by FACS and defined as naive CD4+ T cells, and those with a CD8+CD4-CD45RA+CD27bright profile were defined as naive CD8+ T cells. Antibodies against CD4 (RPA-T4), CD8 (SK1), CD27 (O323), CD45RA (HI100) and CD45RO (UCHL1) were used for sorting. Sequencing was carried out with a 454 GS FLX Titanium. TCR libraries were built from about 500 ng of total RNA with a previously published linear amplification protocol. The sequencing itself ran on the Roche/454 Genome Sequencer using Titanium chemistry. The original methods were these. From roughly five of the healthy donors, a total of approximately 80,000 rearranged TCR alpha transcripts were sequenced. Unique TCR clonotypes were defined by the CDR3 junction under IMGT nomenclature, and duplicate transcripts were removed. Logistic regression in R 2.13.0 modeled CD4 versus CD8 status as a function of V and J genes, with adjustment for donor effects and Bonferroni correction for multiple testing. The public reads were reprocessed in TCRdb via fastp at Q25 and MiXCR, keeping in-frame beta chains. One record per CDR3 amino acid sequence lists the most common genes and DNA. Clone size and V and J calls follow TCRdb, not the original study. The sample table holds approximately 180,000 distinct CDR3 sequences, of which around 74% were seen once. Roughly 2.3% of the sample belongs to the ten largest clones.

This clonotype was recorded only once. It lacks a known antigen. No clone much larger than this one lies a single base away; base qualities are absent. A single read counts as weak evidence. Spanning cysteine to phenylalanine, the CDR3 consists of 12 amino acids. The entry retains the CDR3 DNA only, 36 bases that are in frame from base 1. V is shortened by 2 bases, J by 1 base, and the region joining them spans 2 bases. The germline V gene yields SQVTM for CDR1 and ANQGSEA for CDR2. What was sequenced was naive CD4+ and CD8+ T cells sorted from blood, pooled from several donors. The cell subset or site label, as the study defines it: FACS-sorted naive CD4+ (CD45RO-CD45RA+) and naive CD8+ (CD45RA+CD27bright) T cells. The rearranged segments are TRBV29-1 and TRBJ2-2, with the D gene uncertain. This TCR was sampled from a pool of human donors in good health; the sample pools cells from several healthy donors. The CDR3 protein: CSVEWNTGELFF. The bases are TGCAGCGTTGAATGGAACACCGGGGAGCTGTTTTTT.